This T cell receptor (beta chain) derives from a study of OX40 agonist ivuxolimab in advanced cancers. Study-wide background: The dose-escalation cohort had hepatocellular carcinoma, melanoma, renal cell or head and neck cancer.

Broader study findings: Averaging showed that CD8+ T cells had more expanded clones than CD4+ did.

The CDR3 consists of 15 residues. Germline trimming cut 8 bases from V and 0 bases from J; bases unmatched to any gene: 9. Germline-derived CDR1 and CDR2 are LNHDA and SQIVND (reference sequence). In regard to this clone: Its cognate antigen is unknown.

Method: immunoSEQ multiplex PCR; TCRdb's copy keeps in-frame clones and lacks some. The repertoire holds about 93,000 clones, with 94% as singletons. The chain has TRBV19 and TRBJ1-2; the match to TRBD1 covers 7 bases. This receptor was taken from an adult with an advanced solid tumor such as melanoma, head and neck, liver or kidney cancer. The sequences come from CD4+ or CD8+ T cells sorted from blood, collected in a trial of the OX40 agonist ivuxolimab. The CDR3: CASGGQFSANYGYTF. CDR3 coding DNA: TGTGCCAGTGGGGGACAGTTTTCCGCTAACTATGGCTACACCTTC.